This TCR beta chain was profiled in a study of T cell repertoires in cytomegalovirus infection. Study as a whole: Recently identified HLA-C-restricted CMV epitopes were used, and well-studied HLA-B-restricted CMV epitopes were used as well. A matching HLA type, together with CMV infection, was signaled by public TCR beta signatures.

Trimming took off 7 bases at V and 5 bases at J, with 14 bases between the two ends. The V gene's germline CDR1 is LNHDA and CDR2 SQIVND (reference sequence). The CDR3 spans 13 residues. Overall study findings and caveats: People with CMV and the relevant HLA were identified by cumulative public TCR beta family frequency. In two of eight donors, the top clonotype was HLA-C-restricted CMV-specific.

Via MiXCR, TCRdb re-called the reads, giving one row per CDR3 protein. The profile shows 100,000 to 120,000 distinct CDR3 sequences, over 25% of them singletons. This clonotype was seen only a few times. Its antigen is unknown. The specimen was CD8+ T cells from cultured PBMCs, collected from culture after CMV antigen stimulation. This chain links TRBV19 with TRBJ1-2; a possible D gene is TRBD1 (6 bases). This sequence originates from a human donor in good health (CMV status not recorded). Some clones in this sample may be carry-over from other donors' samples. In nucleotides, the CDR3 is TGTGCCAGTATCGGGGGGCGCTTATATGGCTACACCTTC. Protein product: CASIGGRLYGYTF.